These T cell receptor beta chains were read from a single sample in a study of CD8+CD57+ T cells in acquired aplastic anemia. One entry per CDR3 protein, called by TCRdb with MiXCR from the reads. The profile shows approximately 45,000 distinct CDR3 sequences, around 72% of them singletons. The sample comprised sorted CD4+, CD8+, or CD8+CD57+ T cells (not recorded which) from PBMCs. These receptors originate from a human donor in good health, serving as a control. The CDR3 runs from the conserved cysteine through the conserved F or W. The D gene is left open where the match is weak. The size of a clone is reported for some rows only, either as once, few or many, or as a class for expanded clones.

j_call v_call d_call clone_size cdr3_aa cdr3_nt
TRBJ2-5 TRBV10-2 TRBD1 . CASGDRGETQYF TGCGCCAGCGGGGACAGGGGAGAGACCCAGTACTTC
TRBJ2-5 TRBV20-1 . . CSASPYSAGRETQYF TGCAGTGCTTCCCCGTATAGCGCGGGAAGAGAGACCCAGTACTTC
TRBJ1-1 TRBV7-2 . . CASSYSAYTEAFF TGTGCCAGCAGCTACTCAGCGTACACTGAAGCTTTCTTT
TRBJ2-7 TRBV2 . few CASTEQGLGEQYF TGTGCCAGCACGGAACAGGGCCTTGGCGAGCAGTACTTC
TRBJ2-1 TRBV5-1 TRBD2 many CASSSTSGGTYNEQFF TGCGCCAGCAGCTCGACTAGCGGAGGAACCTACAATGAGCAGTTCTTC
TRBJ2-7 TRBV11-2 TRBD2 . CASTRGGGNEQYF TGTGCCAGCACTCGAGGCGGGGGAAACGAGCAGTACTTC
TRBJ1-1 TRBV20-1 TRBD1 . CSARRQGGAFF TGCAGTGCTAGACGACAGGGGGGAGCTTTCTTT
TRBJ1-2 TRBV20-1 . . CSARGAREDYGYTF TGCAGTGCTAGGGGGGCCAGGGAGGACTATGGCTACACCTTC
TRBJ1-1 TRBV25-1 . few CASSVGLAHNEAFF TGTGCCAGCAGTGTGGGACTCGCTCACAATGAAGCTTTCTTT
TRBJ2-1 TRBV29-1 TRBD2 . CSVEDREGSYNEQFF TGCAGCGTTGAAGATCGGGAGGGTTCCTACAATGAGCAGTTCTTC
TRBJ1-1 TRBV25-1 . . CASSRGTEAFF TGTGCCAGCAGCCGGGGTACTGAAGCTTTCTTT
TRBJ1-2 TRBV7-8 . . CASSLGSGGAYGYTF TGTGCCAGCAGCTTAGGGTCCGGGGGGGCATATGGCTACACCTTC
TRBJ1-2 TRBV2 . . CASKSGLYGYTF TGTGCCAGCAAGAGCGGACTCTATGGCTACACCTTC
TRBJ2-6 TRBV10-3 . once CASSLGGPYSGANVLTF TGTGCCAGCAGTTTAGGGGGTCCCTATTCTGGGGCCAACGTCCTGACTTTC
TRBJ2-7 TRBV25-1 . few CASSEAREQYF TGTGCCAGCAGTGAAGCGCGCGAGCAGTACTTC
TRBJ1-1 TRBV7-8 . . CACRSGLGNTEAFF TGTGCCTGTAGATCTGGTCTGGGGAACACTGAAGCTTTCTTT
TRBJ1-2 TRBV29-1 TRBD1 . CSVATGGTYGYTF TGCAGCGTTGCGACAGGGGGGACCTATGGCTACACCTTC
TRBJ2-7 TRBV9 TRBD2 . CASSGGSGGYEQYF TGTGCCAGCAGCGGGGGTAGCGGGGGCTACGAGCAGTACTTC
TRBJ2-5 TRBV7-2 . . CASTLQETQYF TGTGCCAGCACCCTTCAAGAGACCCAGTACTTC
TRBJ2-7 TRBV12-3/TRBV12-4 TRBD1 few CASSWGQSYEQYF TGTGCCAGCAGTTGGGGACAGAGCTACGAGCAGTACTTC
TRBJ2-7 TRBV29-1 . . CSGGQGIDEQYF TGCAGCGGCGGCCAGGGGATCGACGAGCAGTACTTC
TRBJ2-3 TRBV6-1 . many CASSAPPGRFEYF TGTGCCAGCAGTGCCCCACCGGGTCGATTTGAGTATTTT
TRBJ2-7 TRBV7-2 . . CASSRTTRYEQYF TGTGCCAGCAGCAGAACGACGCGGTACGAGCAGTACTTC
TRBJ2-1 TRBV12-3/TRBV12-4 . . CASSTLRLSNEQFF TGTGCCAGCAGTACCCTGCGACTAAGCAATGAGCAGTTCTTC
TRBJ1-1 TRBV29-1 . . CSVSIGGRDTEAFF TGCAGCGTGTCTATTGGGGGCAGGGACACTGAAGCTTTCTTT
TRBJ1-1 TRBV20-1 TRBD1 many CSARSHGTGDTEAFF TGCAGTGCTAGAAGTCACGGGACAGGGGACACTGAAGCTTTCTTT
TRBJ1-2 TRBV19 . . CASMGFRNYGYTF TGTGCCAGTATGGGGTTTAGGAACTATGGCTACACCTTC
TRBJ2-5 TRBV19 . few CASSISRAETQYF TGTGCCAGTAGTATCTCCAGAGCAGAGACCCAGTACTTC
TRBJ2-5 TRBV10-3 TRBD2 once CAISGTSGTQYF TGTGCCATCAGCGGGACTAGCGGGACCCAGTACTTC
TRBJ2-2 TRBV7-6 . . CASSAARGELFF TGTGCCAGCAGCGCAGCAAGGGGGGAGCTGTTTTTT
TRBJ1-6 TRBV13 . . CASTAAGANSPLHF TGTGCCAGCACCGCCGCAGGAGCAAATTCACCCCTCCACTTT
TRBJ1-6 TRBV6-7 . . CATEQGAKDNSPLHF TGTGCCACGGAACAGGGCGCCAAAGATAATTCACCCCTCCACTTT
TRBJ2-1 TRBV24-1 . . CATSASSDRTTVENEQFF TGTGCCACCAGTGCCAGCAGTGACAGGACTACCGTTGAAAATGAGCAGTTCTTC
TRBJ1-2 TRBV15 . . CATSSPQGDGYTF TGTGCCACCAGCAGCCCACAGGGCGATGGCTACACCTTC
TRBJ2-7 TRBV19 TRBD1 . CASRMGQGVDEQYF TGTGCCAGTAGAATGGGACAGGGGGTTGACGAGCAGTACTTC
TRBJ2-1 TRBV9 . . CASSASDNEQFF TGTGCCAGCAGCGCCAGTGACAATGAGCAGTTCTTC
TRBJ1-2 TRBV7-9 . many CASTGDRYGYTF TGTGCCAGCACGGGGGACCGGTATGGCTACACCTTC
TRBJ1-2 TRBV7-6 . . CASSLTAHGYTF TGTGCCAGCAGCTTAACGGCGCATGGCTACACCTTC
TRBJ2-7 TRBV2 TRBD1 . CASSPGQGSYEQYF TGTGCCAGCAGCCCGGGACAGGGCTCCTACGAGCAGTACTTC
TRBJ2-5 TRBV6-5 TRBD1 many CASSSGGPETQYF TGTGCCAGCAGTTCAGGGGGTCCGGAGACCCAGTACTTC
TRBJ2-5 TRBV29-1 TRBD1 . CSIRQGAETQYF TGCAGCATACGACAGGGGGCAGAGACCCAGTACTTC
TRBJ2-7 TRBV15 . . CATSRDLTYEQYF TGTGCCACCAGCAGAGATTTGACCTACGAGCAGTACTTC
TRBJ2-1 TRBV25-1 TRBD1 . CASSPPGPDRDEQFF TGTGCCAGCAGTCCCCCAGGGCCGGACAGGGATGAGCAGTTCTTC
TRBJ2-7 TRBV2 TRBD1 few CATSGDRGEAEQYF TGTGCCACCTCGGGGGACAGGGGGGAGGCCGAGCAGTACTTC
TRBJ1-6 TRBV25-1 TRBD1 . CASSEGTGQYNSPLHF TGTGCCAGCAGTGAAGGGACAGGGCAATATAATTCACCCCTCCACTTT
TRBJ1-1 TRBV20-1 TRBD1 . CSFRNRGVNTEAFF TGCAGTTTCAGAAACAGGGGGGTGAACACTGAAGCTTTCTTT
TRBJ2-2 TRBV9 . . CASPRAGELFF TGTGCCAGCCCACGCGCCGGGGAGCTGTTTTTT
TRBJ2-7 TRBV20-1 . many CSARDLGGSNGEQCF TGCAGTGCTAGAGATTTGGGAGGCTCTAACGGCGAGCAGTGCTTC
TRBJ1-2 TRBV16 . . CASSQSSAARYGYTF TGTGCCAGCAGCCAAAGCTCAGCCGCACGGTATGGCTACACCTTC